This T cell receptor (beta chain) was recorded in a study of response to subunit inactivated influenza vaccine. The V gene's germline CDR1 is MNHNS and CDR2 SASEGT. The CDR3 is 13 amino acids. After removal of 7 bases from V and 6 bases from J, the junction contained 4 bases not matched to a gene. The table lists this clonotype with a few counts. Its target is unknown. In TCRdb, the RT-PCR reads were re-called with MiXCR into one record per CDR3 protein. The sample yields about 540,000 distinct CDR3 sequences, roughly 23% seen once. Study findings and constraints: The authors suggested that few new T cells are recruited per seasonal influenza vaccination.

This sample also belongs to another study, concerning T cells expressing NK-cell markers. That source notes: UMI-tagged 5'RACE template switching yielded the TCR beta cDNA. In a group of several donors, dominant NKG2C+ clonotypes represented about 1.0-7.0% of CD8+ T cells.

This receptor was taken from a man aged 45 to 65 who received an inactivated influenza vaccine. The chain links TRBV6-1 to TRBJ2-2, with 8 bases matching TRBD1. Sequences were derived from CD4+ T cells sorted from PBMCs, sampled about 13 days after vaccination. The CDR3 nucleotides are TGTGCCAGCAACGCAGGGGGCCCCGGGGAGCTGTTTTTT. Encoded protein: CASNAGGPGELFF.